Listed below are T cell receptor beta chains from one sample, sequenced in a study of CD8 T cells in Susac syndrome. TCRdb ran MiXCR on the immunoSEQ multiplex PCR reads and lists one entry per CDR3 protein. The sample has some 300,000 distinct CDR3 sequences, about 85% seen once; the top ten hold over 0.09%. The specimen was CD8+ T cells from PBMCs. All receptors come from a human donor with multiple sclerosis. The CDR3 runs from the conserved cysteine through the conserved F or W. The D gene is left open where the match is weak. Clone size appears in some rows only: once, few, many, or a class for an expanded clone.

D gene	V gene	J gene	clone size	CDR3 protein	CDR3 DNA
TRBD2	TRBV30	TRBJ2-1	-	CAWKGWSVGLAGEKFYNEQFF	TGTGCCTGGAAAGGTTGGTCTGTGGGACTAGCGGGAGAAAAGTTCTACAATGAGCAGTTCTTC
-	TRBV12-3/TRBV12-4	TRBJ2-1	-	CASSLTGRRNEQFF	TGTGCCAGCAGTTTGACAGGGAGGAGGAATGAGCAGTTCTTC
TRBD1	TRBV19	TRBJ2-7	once	CASSPAGQGTYEQYF	TGTGCCAGTAGTCCAGCCGGACAGGGCACCTACGAGCAGTACTTC
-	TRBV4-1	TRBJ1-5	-	CASSQGQGGLNQPQHF	TGCGCCAGCAGCCAGGGGCAGGGCGGACTCAATCAGCCCCAGCATTTT
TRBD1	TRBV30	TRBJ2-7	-	CAWSDWDRENEQYF	TGTGCCTGGAGTGATTGGGACAGGGAGAACGAGCAGTACTTC
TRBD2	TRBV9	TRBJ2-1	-	CASSAFGLAGLYNEQFF	TGTGCCAGCAGCGCATTTGGACTAGCGGGGCTCTACAATGAGCAGTTCTTC
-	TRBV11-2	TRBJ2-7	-	CARGLNSYEQYF	TGTGCCCGCGGCCTAAACTCCTACGAGCAGTACTTC
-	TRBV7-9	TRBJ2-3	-	CASSSYLRVIADTQYF	TGTGCCAGCAGCTCGTACCTCAGGGTTATCGCAGATACGCAGTATTTT
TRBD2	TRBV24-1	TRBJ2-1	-	CATSDTSGSTNEQFF	TGTGCCACCAGTGATACTAGCGGGAGTACCAATGAGCAGTTCTTC
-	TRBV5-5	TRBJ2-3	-	CASSLAGREPDTQYF	TGTGCCAGCAGCTTGGCCGGGCGGGAACCAGATACGCAGTATTTT
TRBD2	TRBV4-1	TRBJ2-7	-	CASSHRVGTAGLDEQYF	TGCGCCAGCAGCCACAGGGTCGGGACCGCGGGACTAGACGAGCAGTACTTC
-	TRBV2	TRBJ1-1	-	CASSRRSEAFF	TGTGCCAGCAGCCGACGGTCGGAAGCTTTCTTT
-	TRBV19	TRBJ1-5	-	CASSPLTAPQHF	TGTGCCAGTAGTCCCCTGACAGCGCCCCAGCATTTT
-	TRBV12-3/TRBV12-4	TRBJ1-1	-	CASSLSQNTEAFF	TGTGCCAGCAGTTTATCACAGAACACTGAAGCTTTCTTT
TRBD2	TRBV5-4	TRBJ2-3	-	CASSWGGLVTDTQYF	TGTGCCAGCAGCTGGGGGGGACTTGTCACAGATACGCAGTATTTT
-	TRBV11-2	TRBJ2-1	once	CASSLTPLWEQFF	TGTGCCAGCAGCCTCACTCCCCTGTGGGAGCAGTTCTTC
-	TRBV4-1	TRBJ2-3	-	CASSHGRESTDTQYF	TGCGCCAGCAGCCATGGGAGAGAGAGCACAGATACGCAGTATTTT
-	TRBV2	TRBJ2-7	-	CASSIGGTPSYEQYF	TGTGCCAGCAGTATCGGAGGAACTCCTTCCTACGAGCAGTACTTC
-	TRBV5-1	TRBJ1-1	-	CASSYSDRKNTEAFF	TGCGCCAGCAGCTATTCCGACAGGAAGAACACTGAAGCTTTCTTT
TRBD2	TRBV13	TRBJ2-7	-	CASSSTSGGPSYEQYF	TGTGCCAGCAGCTCGACTAGCGGGGGACCCTCCTACGAGCAGTACTTC
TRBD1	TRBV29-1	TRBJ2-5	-	CSAAFLQGARTEAFGTQYF	TGCAGCGCTGCCTTTTTACAGGGGGCACGGACTGAGGCCTTCGGGACCCAGTACTTC
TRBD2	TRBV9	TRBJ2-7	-	CASSVEKREGDEQYF	TGTGCCAGCAGCGTAGAGAAGCGGGAAGGGGACGAGCAGTACTTC
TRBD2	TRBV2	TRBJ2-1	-	CASRPPGLAGPKGGKEQFF	TGTGCCAGCAGGCCCCCGGGACTAGCGGGACCAAAAGGGGGCAAAGAGCAGTTCTTC
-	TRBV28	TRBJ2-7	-	CASTPLGTYEQYF	TGTGCCAGCACTCCTTTGGGGACCTACGAGCAGTACTTC
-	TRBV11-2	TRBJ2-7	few	CASSLESPSYEQYF	TGTGCCAGCAGCCTCGAGTCCCCCTCCTACGAGCAGTACTTC